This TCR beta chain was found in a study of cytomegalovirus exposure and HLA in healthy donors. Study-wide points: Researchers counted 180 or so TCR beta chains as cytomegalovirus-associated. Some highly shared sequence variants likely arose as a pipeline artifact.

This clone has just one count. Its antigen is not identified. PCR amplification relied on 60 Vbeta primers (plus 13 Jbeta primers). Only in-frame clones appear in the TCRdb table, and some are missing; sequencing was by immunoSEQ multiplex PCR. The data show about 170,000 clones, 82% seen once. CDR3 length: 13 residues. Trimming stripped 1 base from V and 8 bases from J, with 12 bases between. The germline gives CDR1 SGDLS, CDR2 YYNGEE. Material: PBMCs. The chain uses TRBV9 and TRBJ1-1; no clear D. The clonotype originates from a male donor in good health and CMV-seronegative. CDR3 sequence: CASSVSPAREAFF. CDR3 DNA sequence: TGTGCCAGCAGCGTATCACCCGCGAGGGAAGCTTTCTTT.